The subject of this entry is one TCR beta chain. These data originate in a study of blood T cell repertoires in COVID-19. The CDR3 consists of 16 residues. Trimming pared 2 bases from V and 1 base from J, leaving 14 bases between. Germline V gives CDR1 GTSNPN, CDR2 SVGIG (reference sequence). Here immunoSEQ multiplex PCR was the method, and the copy in TCRdb shows in-frame clones only, minus some. Altogether a few hundred thousand clones are present, roughly 89% being singletons, with the ten largest covering roughly 10%. The sequencing sample was made of PBMCs or T cells enriched from blood (not recorded which). The receptor comes from a woman between 45 and 60 years old who had recovered from COVID-19. This chain links TRBV30 with TRBJ2-2, with D tentatively TRBD1 (5 bases). The CDR3 DNA sequence: TGTGCCTGGAGTCAGGGCTTTGGGCAGAACACCGGGGAGCTGTTTTTT. This encodes CAWSQGFGQNTGELFF.